These 10 T cell receptor beta chains came from one sample sequenced in a study of T cells in Graves' hyperthyroidism and ophthalmopathy. Amplified TCR beta CDR3 regions derived from RNA transcripts. Carried out on the TCR CDR3, a first-round RT-PCR used the HTBI primer set. MiXCR was run by TCRdb on the multiplex PCR reads, yielding one entry per CDR3 protein. Of roughly 500,000 distinct CDR3 sequences listed, more than 45% are singletons. Sample: peripheral blood or thyroid tissue (not recorded which). These receptors all stem from an adult woman with Graves' disease, either hyperthyroidism or ophthalmopathy (not recorded which).

Of note for this clonotype: This may stem from a read error, because a much larger clone lies one nucleotide away. The chain carries TRBV11-2 and TRBJ1-1; D is ambiguous. The CDR3 contains 15 residues. Germline assignment: CDR1 SGHAT and CDR2 FQNNGV. The chain's CDR3 is CASSLVAHSNTEALF. The CDR3 coding sequence is TGTGCCAGCAGCTTAGTGGCACATTCGAACACTGAAGCTCTCTTT. Complete variable domain (other parts from reference TRBV11-2 and TRBJ1-1): EAGVAQSPRYKIIEKRQSVAFWCNPISGHATLYWYQQILGQGPKLLIQFQNNGVVDDSQLPKDRFSAERLKGVDSTLKIQPAKLEDSAVYLCASSLVAHSNTEALFGQGTRLTVV.

This clonotype was observed a few times. This chain connects TRBV16 to TRBJ2-5; D not certain. V was trimmed by 2 bases and J by 3 bases, leaving 7 bases between them. This CDR3 has 13 amino acids. Germline CDR1 reads KGHSY; CDR2 reads FQNENV. The CDR3 DNA sequence: TGTGCCAGCAGCCAAGTCACAAAAGAGACCCAGTACTTC. It codes for CASSQVTKETQYF.

This clonotype has just a few counts. This chain uses TRBV9 with TRBJ1-1; no clear D. Germline V gene sequence: CDR1 SGDLS, CDR2 YYNGEE. Deletions cut 3 bases from V and 3 bases from J, with 9 bases between. The CDR3 has 13 residues. In nucleotides, the CDR3 is TGTGCCAGCAGCGCCGGGGTGCACACTGAAGCTTTCTTT. It codes for CASSAGVHTEAFF.

This clonotype was recorded many times. The genes are TRBV6-6 and TRBJ1-1; 10 bases align to TRBD1. This CDR3 has 14 amino acids. Germline CDR1 reads MNHNY; CDR2 reads SVGAGI (reference sequence). Losses at the gene ends were 0 bases for V and 11 bases for J; bases not matched to a gene: 6. The CDR3 loop reads CASSYSERTGGAFF. DNA of the CDR3: TGTGCCAGCAGTTACTCGGAAAGGACAGGGGGGGCTTTCTTT.

As for this clonotype: Germline and junction disagree at one end, which may indicate a read error. J is TRBJ2-3 and V is TRBV7-9, with unresolved D. Germline-derived CDR1 and CDR2 are SEHNR and FQNEAQ (reference sequence). The CDR3 extends over 13 amino acids. The CDR3 loop is CASSFYSSDTQYF. The DNA for the CDR3 is TGCGCCAGCAGCTTCTACTCTTCAGATACGCAGTATTTT.

This clonotype was counted ten times or more. The chain employs TRBV10-1 and TRBJ2-5; D is unresolved. The CDR3 is 12 amino acids. Per the germline V gene, CDR1 is WNHNN and CDR2 is SYGVQD (reference sequence). Trimming stripped 3 bases from V and 13 bases from J, with 15 bases between. This chain's CDR3 is CASSDPLGSLYF. Here the CDR3 DNA reads TGCGCCAGCAGTGACCCCTTGGGTTCCCTGTACTTC.

The rearrangement joins TRBV10-3 to TRBJ2-6; D ambiguous. CDR1 ENHRY and CDR2 SYGVKD come from the germline V gene. The CDR3 length is 16 residues. V lost 6 bases to trimming and J lost 0 bases, with 12 bases between them. CDR3 DNA: TGTGCCATCAGCTTGGGTCTGAGCTCTGGGGCCAACGTCCTGACTTTC. This encodes CAISLGLSSGANVLTF.

The chain carries TRBV7-9 and TRBJ2-5; 11 bases agree with TRBD1. V lost 5 bases and J lost 4; bases outside the gene matches: 9. Germline V lookup: CDR1 SEHNR, CDR2 FQNEAQ (reference sequence). The CDR3 loop spans 16 amino acids. The CDR3 protein is CASSRQPGQGGETQYF. The DNA for the CDR3 is TGTGCCAGCAGCCGCCAACCGGGACAGGGGGGAGAGACCCAGTACTTC.

This clonotype was detected a few times. J is TRBJ2-2 and V is TRBV2; D gene uncertain. V lost 2 bases to trimming and J lost 8 bases, with 6 bases between them. The CDR3 has 12 amino acids. In germline, CDR1 is SNHLY, CDR2 FYNNEI. The CDR3 DNA is TGTGCCAGCAGTGAATCCAGAGGGGAGCTGTTTTTT. Translating it yields CASSESRGELFF.

V gene TRBV10-2 combines with J gene TRBJ1-1; 10 bases fit TRBD1. Germline CDR1 is WSHSY and CDR2 is SAAADI. The CDR3 consists of 14 residues. V trimming: 8 bases; J trimming: 6 bases; junction bases outside the gene matches: 9. The CDR3 DNA reads as TGCGCCAGCTCCCTCCCTGGACAGGGGGCTGAAGCTTTCTTT. Translation: CASSLPGQGAEAFF.